Listed below are T cell receptor beta chains from one sample, sequenced in a study of blood T cell repertoires in COVID-19. Method: immunoSEQ multiplex PCR; TCRdb's copy keeps in-frame clones and lacks some. This sample yields 70,000 to 100,000 clones, of which around 90% are seen a single time; approximately 8.7% belongs to the top ten. The sequencing input was peripheral blood. The receptors stem from a woman aged 70-85 years with acute or convalescent COVID-19. Each CDR3 is given with its conserved first and last residue. D genes are given only for firm matches. Rows give clone size only sometimes, using once, few, many, or a class for an expanded clone.

>TRBV3-1/TRBV3-2|TRBJ1-3|-|-
TGTGCCAGCAGCCAAGGGCCCGGGGCTGGAAACACCATATATTTT
CASSQGPGAGNTIYF
>TRBV6-5|TRBJ2-5|few|-
TGTGCCAGCAGTTACGGCGGGAACGACCAAGAGACCCAGTACTTC
CASSYGGNDQETQYF
>TRBV4-1|TRBJ2-1|-|TRBD1
TGCGCCAGCAGCGATGGGACAGGGGGTATTAGGGCCAATGAGCAGTTCTTC
CASSDGTGGIRANEQFF
>TRBV7-6|TRBJ2-3|-|TRBD2
TGTGCCAGCAGCTTAGTTTCGGGAGGGGGCACAGATACGCAGTATTTT
CASSLVSGGGTDTQYF
>TRBV7-2|TRBJ1-2|-|TRBD1
TGTGCCAGCAGCTTAGAGGCCGGGACAGGGGGCTATGGCTACACCTTC
CASSLEAGTGGYGYTF
>TRBV7-8|TRBJ2-1|-|TRBD2
TGTGCCAGCAGCTTAGATTTAGGTCCTAGCGGGAACAGCAATGAGCAGTTCTTC
CASSLDLGPSGNSNEQFF
>TRBV24-1|TRBJ2-1|-|-
TGTGCCACCAGTGATTTGAGGAGCTCCTACAATGAGCAGTTCTTC
CATSDLRSSYNEQFF
>TRBV28|TRBJ2-7|-|TRBD1
TGTGCCAGCAGTTTACCTCGCCTCGGACAGGGCGGCGACGAGCAGTACTTC
CASSLPRLGQGGDEQYF
>TRBV5-1|TRBJ1-3|-|-
TGCGCCAGCAGCTTGGGGGGGCGAAGCTCTGGAAACACCATATATTTT
CASSLGGRSSGNTIYF
>TRBV11-2|TRBJ2-5|many|-
TGTGCCAGCAGCTTACAATTCCAAAAACAAGAGACCCAGTACTTC
CASSLQFQKQETQYF
>TRBV11-3|TRBJ2-1|-|TRBD2
TGTGCCAGCAGCTTTGCAGGGAGCGGGAGGGCCCCGAGCTACAATGAGCAGTTCTTC
CASSFAGSGRAPSYNEQFF
>TRBV6-1|TRBJ2-7|-|-
TGTGCCAGCAGTACGACAGTATCCAACGAGCAGTACTTC
CASSTTVSNEQYF
>TRBV29-1|TRBJ1-6|-|-
TGCAGCGTGACAGTTTCAGGAGACCTGAATTCACCCCTCCACTTT
CSVTVSGDLNSPLHF
>TRBV24-1|TRBJ2-6|-|TRBD1
TGTGCCACCAGTGATTTTAGGGGACAGGGGGCCTCTGGGGCCAACGTCCTGACTTTC
CATSDFRGQGASGANVLTF
>TRBV15|TRBJ2-7|-|TRBD1
TGTGCCACCAGCAGGGGACAGACCCCCTACGAGCAGTACTTC
CATSRGQTPYEQYF
>TRBV5-1|TRBJ1-3|-|-
TGCGCCAGCAGCTATCTCTCTGGAAACACCATATATTTT
CASSYLSGNTIYF
>TRBV7-8|TRBJ2-5|once|-
TGTGCCAGCAGCTTAGTTCCCTTGGAGACCCAGTACTTC
CASSLVPLETQYF
>TRBV7-2|TRBJ2-3|once|TRBD1
TGTGCCAGCAGCCCAAGGACAGGGGGGACAGATACGCAGTATTTT
CASSPRTGGTDTQYF
>TRBV5-1|TRBJ1-2|once|-
TGCGCCAGCAGCTTGTCGGGAGGTAACTATGGCTACACCTTC
CASSLSGGNYGYTF
>TRBV6-5|TRBJ2-1|-|TRBD1
TGTGCCAGCAGTGACTCCGGGACAGATCTCAATGAGCAGTTCTTC
CASSDSGTDLNEQFF
>TRBV29-1|TRBJ1-1|-|TRBD1
TGCAGCGCAACCAACACAGGGGGCACTGAAGCTTTCTTT
CSATNTGGTEAFF
>TRBV7-9|TRBJ1-2|-|-
TGTGCCAGCAGCATAAGGGACACCTGGCGAGGCTACACCTTC
CASSIRDTWRGYTF
>TRBV4-2|TRBJ2-7|few|TRBD2
TGTGCCAGCAGCCCGGAGAGTAGCGGGGGGGCCCGCGAGCAGTACTTC
CASSPESSGGAREQYF
>TRBV3-1/TRBV3-2|TRBJ1-4|-|-
TGTGCCAGCAGCCAAGATCCCACAGCAACTAATGAAAAACTGTTTTTT
CASSQDPTATNEKLFF
>TRBV28|TRBJ2-7|-|-
TGTGCCAGCACCGAACGGACAGTCTCCTACGAGCAGTACTTC
CASTERTVSYEQYF
>TRBV12-5|TRBJ1-3|-|TRBD1
TGTGCTAGTGGTTTAGGTCGAGATCCCCGGAGACAGGGGATCCGCCCTGGAAACACCATATATTTT
CASGLGRDPRRQGIRPGNTIYF
>TRBV3-1/TRBV3-2|TRBJ1-1|once|-
TGTGCCAGCAGCCCTCAGGGCGGGGACACTGAAGCTTTCTTT
CASSPQGGDTEAFF
>TRBV29-1|TRBJ2-7|-|-
TGCAGCGTTGAAGGGCAGGGGACCTACGAGCAGTACTTC
CSVEGQGTYEQYF
>TRBV20-1|TRBJ2-3|once|TRBD2
TGCAGTGCTAGTGAGACTAGCGGGAGTTCGTTGGCAGATACGCAGTATTTT
CSASETSGSSLADTQYF
>TRBV9|TRBJ2-3|-|TRBD2
TGTGCCAGCAGCGTAGTGGGACTAGCGGGAGGTGGGGATACGCAGTATTTT
CASSVVGLAGGGDTQYF
>TRBV5-1|TRBJ2-7|-|-
TGCGCCAGCAGCTTGGACGACAGCCCGACCTACGAGCAGTACTTC
CASSLDDSPTYEQYF
>TRBV10-1|TRBJ2-1|-|TRBD2
TGCGCCAGCAGTGAGTGGTCGGGAGGGTCCAATGAGCAGTTCTTC
CASSEWSGGSNEQFF
>TRBV28|TRBJ2-5|few|-
TGTGCCAGCAGTTTACAGGGTGGCAAAGAGACCCAGTACTTC
CASSLQGGKETQYF
>TRBV19|TRBJ1-2|-|TRBD1
TGTGCCAGTAGGGGAACGGACAGGGTGGACGGCTACACCTTC
CASRGTDRVDGYTF
>TRBV9|TRBJ2-2|-|-
TGTGCCAGCAGCATCTCGGGGTACACCGGGGAGCTGTTTTTT
CASSISGYTGELFF
>TRBV29-1|TRBJ2-7|-|TRBD2
TGCAGCGTTTTGGGGGAGGGAACCTACGAGCAGTACTTC
CSVLGEGTYEQYF
>TRBV24-1|TRBJ2-1|-|-
TGTGCCACCAGTGGCGCGAATGAGCAGTTCTTC
CATSGANEQFF
>TRBV2|TRBJ1-2|-|-
TGTGCCAGCAGGGAGTATGGCTACACCTTC
CASREYGYTF
>TRBV3-1/TRBV3-2|TRBJ1-3|once|-
TGTGCCAGCAGCCAAAACCAGGTCGCTGGAAACACCATATATTTT
CASSQNQVAGNTIYF
>TRBV25-1|TRBJ2-5|once|-
TGTGCCAGCAGTCCGGCGGTTTACCAAGAGACCCAGTACTTC
CASSPAVYQETQYF
>TRBV6-5|TRBJ2-3|-|TRBD2
TGTGCCAGCAGTCAGGGTTTACTAGCGGGAGGCCGTTTT
CASSQGLLAGGRF
>TRBV5-4|TRBJ2-1|-|-
TGTGCCAGCAGCTTGGATGGCCTAGCCGGGTACAATGAGCAGTTCTTC
CASSLDGLAGYNEQFF
>TRBV3-1/TRBV3-2|TRBJ2-7|few|-
TGTGCCAGCAGCCAAGAGGTAGCGAGCTCCAGCTACGAGCAGTACTTC
CASSQEVASSSYEQYF
>TRBV5-1|TRBJ2-1|-|-
TGCGCCAGCAGCCCCAGGGGGGAATTTTACAATGAGCAGTTCTTC
CASSPRGEFYNEQFF
>TRBV25-1|TRBJ1-5|-|TRBD1
TGTGCCAGCAGTGAATTGACAGGGAGCCAGCCCCAGCATTTT
CASSELTGSQPQHF
>TRBV6-5|TRBJ2-2|-|-
TGTGCCAGCAGTCAAACGGGAGTCACCGGGGAGCTGTTTTTT
CASSQTGVTGELFF